This T cell receptor beta chain was retrieved from a study of shared clonotypes between healthy human individuals (TCRdb year 2020). As for the study more broadly: The cohort included a few men and a couple of women between 18 and 49 years of age. For each donor, CD4 naive and CD4 memory were each run on three plates, CD8 naive on two plates, and CD8 memory on one plate. The study deeply sequenced blood TCR repertoires of about five healthy adults to estimate repertoire size and the extent of clonotype sharing between individuals. Libraries were prepared and TCR repertoires were sequenced by different laboratories using diverse techniques, in order to increase sequencing depth and limit assay-specific biases. Per donor, leukapheresis produced somewhere between about 0.9 and 9.5 billion PBMCs.

About this clone itself: This clone's antigen is unknown. Base quality data are lacking; no much larger clone is found one base away.

Per the germline V gene, KGHSH is the CDR1 and LQKENI is the CDR2. V is shortened by 2 bases, J by 0 bases, and the region joining them spans 11 bases. CDR3 length: 16 amino acids, cysteine to phenylalanine. Only CDR3 DNA is held: 48 bases, read in frame from base 1. TCR CDR3 regions were amplified from genomic DNA by multiplex PCR using the deep immunoSEQ assay. Genomic DNA extracted from each cell subset was distributed evenly over all wells of several immunoSEQ 96-well plates, and each plate served as one replicate. For sorted subsets, approximately 0.2 ug of genomic DNA, equivalent to about 30,000 T cell genomes, went into each replicate PCR. The purified libraries were quantified using a Qubit 3.0 fluorometer, sized with a Bioanalyzer 2100, and then quantified again using the KAPA Library Quantification kit. A separate single-read 150-cycle Illumina NextSeq 550 flow cell was used to sequence each immunoSEQ 96-well plate. As for how the authors treated the data: Because the immunoSEQ output held only junctional sequences and lacked quality scores, the filtering could not match the filtering applied to full-length reads. To assign V/J genes and CDR3, sequences were annotated against IMGT germline references using PyIR, a Python wrapper for IgBLAST v1.9. Reads were filtered out if the reads had weak V/J assignments (E-value above 1e-6), no CDR3, stop codons, out-of-frame junctions, or ambiguous translated residues. V3J clonotypes were defined as sequences sharing an identical inferred V gene, J gene, and CDR3 amino acid sequence. Percentage overlap between repertoires was calculated by dividing the number of shared unique clonotypes by the size of the smaller repertoire. Three approaches were used to assess repertoire richness: RTK rarefaction, the Chao1 estimator, and Recon v2.1 estimates of unobserved clonotypes. For all TCRbeta clonotypes obtained by the gDNA method from a few donors, generation probabilities were computed with OLGA. What TCRdb holds here is the immuneACCESS table cut down to in-frame rearrangements. Part of the clones is not present; checked against another copy, under half of the missing clones reflect an unresolved V gene, and the others are unexplained. V and J calls and clone size are those listed in that table; D and trimming were worked out from the DNA. For this sample the table gives millions of clones, of which around 93% were detected only once. Roughly 1.7% of the sample lies in the top ten.

Overall results and qualifications from the work: Clonotypes shared by all four sorted-subset donors showed higher generation probabilities than non-shared clonotypes. Naive subsets generally had larger estimated clonotype richness than memory subsets did. Pairwise subsampling led to the expectation that sequencing depth would affect the degree of clonotype sharing among donors. Incomplete sequencing was indicated by rarefaction of sorted-subset datasets, despite the large sequencing depth. The small number of donors limited the genetic and exposure-history diversity represented. Across several donors, roughly 5.4% of naive CD4, roughly 3.5% of naive CD8, under 2.5% of memory CD4, and about 0.44% of memory CD8 clonotypes were shared. Only blood was sampled, and tissue TCR repertoires likely differ from those in blood.

CD8 naive samples consisted of CD45RO-negative cells that were positively selected for CCR7, yielding a CD45RA+CCR7+ population without TemRA cells. The donors were healthy, HIV-negative adults with no recently reported acute infections or vaccinations. All donors were Caucasian adults living in Nashville, Tennessee, USA. After blood collection by leukapheresis, PBMCs were isolated using Ficoll-Histopaque density gradient centrifugation and then cryopreserved in the vapor phase of liquid nitrogen. Analytical flow cytometry was used to check the purity and quantity of each magnetically sorted T cell population. Genomic DNA was isolated from each sorted fraction and quantified by UV absorbance on a Nanodrop 2000c.

The sample taken for sequencing was naive CD8+ T cells from PBMCs. The cell subset or site tag for this specimen amounts to: CD45RA+CCR7+. Here the chain combines TRBV18 and TRBJ1-5; no confident D gene assignment can be made. The TCR originated in a man in his late teens or twenties in good health. Some clones in this sample may be carry-over from other donors' samples. The CDR3 protein sequence reads: CASSPVRGDSNQPQHF. The DNA reads TGTGCCAGCTCACCAGTCCGAGGAGATAGCAATCAGCCCCAGCATTTT.